Described below is a single TCR beta chain sequence and its context. This specimen comes from a study of OX40 agonist ivuxolimab in advanced cancers. About the study: Treatment of patients was with ivuxolimab, an agonistic anti-OX40 (CD134) antibody. Enrollees could have had prior anti-PD-1, anti-PD-L1 or anti-CTLA-4 therapy, which 40% had received.

TCRdb's table, derived via immunoSEQ multiplex PCR, lists solely in-frame clones and lacks some. Among more than 80,000 clones listed, roughly 89% were seen once. The input for sequencing was CD4+ or CD8+ T cells sorted from blood, taken in a trial of the OX40 agonist ivuxolimab. This sequence was found in an adult with an advanced solid tumor such as melanoma, head and neck, liver or kidney cancer.

CDR3 nucleotides: TGTGCCAGCTGCCCTCAGGCCGGACGGGAGACCCAGTACTTC. This codes for CASCPQAGRETQYF. The chain recombines TRBV18 with TRBJ2-5; D remains ambiguous. The germline V gene has CDR1 KGHSH and CDR2 LQKENI. The CDR3 is made up of 14 amino acids. V shed 7 bases and J shed 5 bases, with 17 bases lying between them.